A selection of T cell receptor beta chains follows, all from one sample in a study of CD8 T cells in Susac syndrome. Using its own MiXCR run on the immunoSEQ multiplex PCR reads, TCRdb lists one record per CDR3 protein. This table has about 300,000 distinct CDR3 sequences, roughly 85% appearing once. Sequencing was done on a sample of CD8+ T cells from PBMCs. Receptors were obtained from a human donor with multiple sclerosis. Both conserved end residues are part of each CDR3. Each record gives: V gene, J gene, D gene, clone size, CDR3 protein, CDR3 DNA. D genes are given only for firm matches. Clone size is shown for a subset of rows, as once, few, many or a class of expanded clone.

>TRBV19|TRBJ2-7|-|-
CASSARQLVSYEQYF
TGTGCCAGTAGTGCTCGACAACTAGTCTCCTACGAGCAGTACTTC
>TRBV29-1|TRBJ2-7|TRBD2|-
CSVGASGREGYEQYF
TGCAGCGTTGGGGCTAGCGGGAGAGAAGGCTACGAGCAGTACTTC
>TRBV10-1|TRBJ2-1|TRBD1|-
CASSDTLRDRQFF
TGCGCCAGCAGTGACACTTTGAGGGACAGGCAGTTCTTC
>TRBV11-2|TRBJ2-1|TRBD1|-
CASSLGPGTGGGNEQFF
TGTGCCAGCAGCTTAGGGCCCGGGACAGGGGGGGGCAATGAGCAGTTCTTC
>TRBV10-3|TRBJ1-3|-|few
CAISEWNFRTSGNTIYF
TGTGCCATCAGTGAGTGGAACTTTCGGACCTCTGGAAACACCATATATTTT
>TRBV5-5|TRBJ2-1|TRBD2|-
CASSLGPRLAAYNEQFF
TGTGCCAGCAGCTTGGGACCTCGACTAGCGGCGTACAATGAGCAGTTCTTC
>TRBV2|TRBJ1-1|-|once
CASEDRRTEAFF
TGTGCCAGTGAGGACCGCCGCACTGAAGCTTTCTTT
>TRBV7-8|TRBJ1-6|-|few
CASSQAPTGYNSPLHF
TGTGCCAGCAGCCAAGCCCCCACAGGCTATAATTCACCCCTCCACTTT
>TRBV6-5|TRBJ1-1|-|-
CASRREDTEAFF
TGTGCCAGCAGGAGGGAGGACACTGAAGCTTTCTTT
>TRBV27|TRBJ2-7|-|-
CASSLSGYNYEQYF
TGTGCCAGCAGTTTATCTGGGTATAATTACGAGCAGTACTTC
>TRBV30|TRBJ2-7|-|-
CAWSVGQGGYEQYF
TGTGCCTGGAGTGTAGGACAGGGAGGGTACGAGCAGTACTTC
>TRBV20-1|TRBJ1-2|-|-
CSARDGGGEYGYTF
TGCAGTGCTAGAGATGGTGGAGGGGAGTATGGCTACACCTTC
>TRBV6-1|TRBJ2-3|TRBD2|-
CASSRLAADTQYF
TGTGCCAGCAGTCGACTAGCTGCAGATACGCAGTATTTT
>TRBV4-2|TRBJ2-7|TRBD1|-
CASSQRPGQGRDEQYF
TGTGCCAGCAGCCAACGCCCGGGACAGGGGAGAGACGAGCAGTACTTC